The T cell receptor beta chain described here comes from a study of CD8 T cells in ankylosing spondylitis. A quantitative 5'-RACE method, one with molecular barcodes, was used to make TCR beta libraries. TCRdb re-derived calls from the 5' RACE reads in MiXCR, one entry per CDR3 protein. In the table there are about 130,000 distinct CDR3 sequences, about 6.5% of which are singletons. Study-level results: Within matched ankylosing spondylitis synovial fluid, disease-linked clones were reportedly significantly enriched. A motif of eight or nine highly homologous TCR beta variants was seen as apparently characteristic of ankylosing spondylitis blood.

This CDR3 is 15 amino acids long. CDR1 and CDR2 (germline): SSHAT, FNYEAQ (reference sequence). Trimming left V 1 base short and J 1 base short, with 10 bases between. Of note for this clonotype: Its antigen is still unknown.

The chain combines TRBV7-7 with TRBJ1-1; D gene unclear. Sample: blood, either unsorted or a sorted T cell fraction (not recorded which). This TCR came from a male donor with ankylosing spondylitis or in good health (not recorded which). The CDR3 region has the DNA TGTGCCAGCAGCTTAGAGAACCGACAGAACACTGAAGCTTTCTTT. It specifies CASSLENRQNTEAFF.